The 29 T cell receptor beta chains given below trace back to one sample, sequenced in a study of CD4+ T cells in melanoma. Here immunoSEQ multiplex PCR was the method, and the copy in TCRdb shows in-frame clones only, minus some. Here the sample spans 55,000 or so clones, 60% to 80% being singletons. Sequenced: tumor tissue. The receptors were sampled from a human donor with melanoma.

A few counts support this clone. V is TRBV7-8 and J is TRBJ1-6; D gene uncertain. The V end lost 2 bases, the J end lost 9 bases, and 8 bases lay between the germline ends. This CDR3 has 13 residues. Per the germline V gene, CDR1 is SGHVS and CDR2 is FQNEAQ. CDR3 sequence reads: CASSLTRGSPLHF. Here the CDR3 DNA reads TGTGCCAGCAGCTTAACTCGGGGTTCACCCCTCCACTTT.

J is TRBJ1-4 and V is TRBV9; 7 bases fit TRBD1. Germline CDR1 and CDR2: SGDLS and YYNGEE. Trimming cost V 4 bases and J 6 bases; bases outside gene matches: 15. This CDR3 is built from 17 residues. CDR3: CASSPRQGLAQDEKLFF. The CDR3 nucleotides are TGTGCCAGCAGCCCGAGACAGGGTTTGGCCCAAGATGAAAAACTGTTTTTT.

The J gene is TRBJ2-3, the V gene TRBV30; D is perhaps TRBD1 (5 bases). V was pared by 0 bases and J by 2 bases, with 6 bases between. The CDR3 sequence is 13 residues long. CDR1 and CDR2 from the germline V gene are GTSNPN and SVGIG (reference sequence). CDR3 protein: CAWSVRATDTQYF. In DNA form, the CDR3 reads TGTGCCTGGAGTGTCAGGGCCACAGATACGCAGTATTTT.

V gene TRBV7-9 combines with J gene TRBJ1-1; D remains ambiguous. Germline values: CDR1 SEHNR, CDR2 FQNEAQ (reference sequence). The CDR3 runs to 11 residues. V lost 5 bases and J 2 bases, leaving 3 bases between the germline ends. The chain's CDR3 is CASSLNTEAFF. The CDR3, as DNA: TGTGCCAGCAGCCTAAACACTGAAGCTTTCTTT.

This clone was counted a single time. The rearrangement joins TRBV11-2 to TRBJ2-5, with a tentative D call TRBD2 (7 bases). The J call is uncertain, as TRBJ2-7 better fits the DNA end. From germline, CDR1 is SGHAT and CDR2 FQNNGV. This CDR3 has 14 residues. CDR3 DNA: TGTGCCAGCAGCTTAAGGGGGACTACCTACGAGCAGTACTTC. Its translation: CASSLRGTTYEQYF.

This clone was seen a handful of times. This chain uses TRBV18 with TRBJ2-7, with D maybe TRBD1 (7 bases). Trimming left V 0 bases short and J 0 bases short, with 15 bases between. Germline V lookup: CDR1 KGHSH, CDR2 LQKENI. This CDR3 region has 17 residues. The CDR3 bases are TGTGCCAGCTCACCACCCACATGGCAGGGGGGCTCCTACGAGCAGTACTTC. This sequence encodes CASSPPTWQGGSYEQYF.

The sample holds one count of this clone. This rearrangement joins TRBV4-3 to TRBJ2-1, with 11 bases lining up with TRBD2. The CDR3 spans 19 residues. From germline, CDR1 is LGHNA and CDR2 YSLEER. V shed 0 bases and J 0 bases; nucleotides not matched to a gene: 7. CDR3 sequence: CASSQDPSGGPSSYNEQFF. In DNA form, the CDR3 reads TGCGCCAGCAGCCAAGACCCTAGCGGGGGGCCTAGCTCCTACAATGAGCAGTTCTTC.

This clone occurred once. This chain connects TRBV7-9 to TRBJ1-4; D ambiguous. The CDR3 is made up of 15 amino acids. Germline CDR1 and CDR2: SEHNR and FQNEAQ (reference sequence). Trimming stripped 1 base from V and 0 bases from J, with 6 bases between. Written as DNA, the CDR3 is TGTGCCAGCAGCTTAGTCGGCGCAACTAATGAAAAACTGTTTTTT. Translating it yields CASSLVGATNEKLFF.

The chain carries TRBV18 and TRBJ1-5; no definite D call. The germline CDR1 and CDR2 sequences are KGHSH and LQKENI. The CDR3 consists of 16 residues. The germline V and J ends were trimmed by 4 bases and 0 bases, with 13 bases remaining between them. The CDR3 here is CASSLSGPNSNQPQHF. CDR3 nucleotide sequence: TGTGCCAGCTCACTTTCAGGACCAAATAGCAATCAGCCCCAGCATTTT.

This chain joins TRBV15 and TRBJ1-6; D not resolved. Germline-derived CDR1 and CDR2 are LNHNV and YYDKDF (reference sequence). The length of the CDR3 is 16 residues. The V gene lost 0 bases and the J gene lost 7 bases, with 13 bases spanning the gap. The chain's CDR3 is CATSRDRNSRNSPLHF. CDR3 bases: TGTGCCACCAGCAGAGATCGGAACAGTCGGAATTCACCCCTCCACTTT.

This sequence joins TRBV7-9 and TRBJ2-5; D is possibly TRBD2 (6 bases). The CDR3 runs 14 residues. Per germline, CDR1 SEHNR and CDR2 FQNEAQ (reference sequence). V was pared by 2 bases and J by 1 base, with 8 bases between. The CDR3, as DNA: TGTGCCAGCAGCTTAACGGGGGTCCAAGAGACCCAGTACTTC. Amino acid sequence: CASSLTGVQETQYF.

The V call is TRBV4-1, the J call TRBJ2-7, with a weak D call TRBD1 (5 bases). The germline V gene encodes CDR1 MGHRA and CDR2 YSYEKL. The CDR3 is made up of 18 amino acids. The V end lost 3 bases, the J end lost 5 bases, and 26 bases lay between the germline ends. This CDR3 reads CASSHLPTTAYRMDEQYF. The CDR3 nucleotides read TGCGCCAGCAGCCATCTACCCACGACAGCTTATCGGATGGACGAGCAGTACTTC.

The chain combines TRBV30 with TRBJ1-1; 9 positions match TRBD1. Germline assignment: CDR1 GTSNPN and CDR2 SVGIG (reference sequence). The junction had 3 bases not matched to a gene; V was cut back by 3 bases and J by 4 bases. The CDR3 spans 13 residues. The DNA of the CDR3 is TGTGCCTGGAGGACACAGGGGGCCACTGAAGCTTTCTTT. The encoded protein is CAWRTQGATEAFF. The complete variable domain, with remaining parts taken from reference TRBV30 and TRBJ1-1, reads SQTIHQWPATLVQPVGSPLSLECTVEGTSNPNLYWYRQAAGRGLQLLFYSVGIGQISSEVPQNLSASRPQDRQFILSSKKLLLSDSGFYLCAWRTQGATEAFFGQGTRLTVV.

This chain uses TRBV4-2 with TRBJ2-3; D unclear. In germline, CDR1 is LGHNA, CDR2 YNFKEQ. The length of the CDR3 is 16 residues. The ends were cut back, 0 bases at V and 3 bases at J, with 13 bases in the middle. CDR3 coding DNA: TGTGCCAGCAGCCAAGAGGGCGGTAGAGTAACAGATACGCAGTATTTT. Its protein product is CASSQEGGRVTDTQYF.

The chain combines TRBV6-5 with TRBJ1-5; D gene uncertain. Germline V gene lookup returns CDR1 MNHEY and CDR2 SVGAGI. The CDR3 has 14 amino acids. Trimming stripped 6 bases from V and 0 bases from J, with 9 bases between. The CDR3 region is CASSRRDSNQPQHF. The CDR3 DNA reads as TGTGCCAGCAGCCGACGGGATAGCAATCAGCCCCAGCATTTT.

V is TRBV13 and J is TRBJ1-2, with 8 bases lining up with TRBD1. Per the germline V gene, CDR1 is PRHDT and CDR2 is FYEKMQ (reference sequence). V trimming: 5 bases; J trimming: 2 bases; junction bases outside the gene matches: 4. CDR3 length: 14 residues. The CDR3 protein is CASSLWTGNYGYTF. The CDR3 DNA reads as TGTGCCAGCAGCCTTTGGACAGGGAACTATGGCTACACCTTC.

This clone was detected once. The chain uses TRBV6-1 and TRBJ2-5; perhaps TRBD2 as D (6 bases). The DNA matches TRBJ2-7 better at its end, which makes the J call doubtful. The CDR3 is made up of 13 amino acids. Germline loops: CDR1 MNHNS, CDR2 SASEGT. The CDR3 loop reads CASSEGTPYEQYF. The CDR3 nucleotides are TGTGCCAGCAGTGAGGGGACTCCTTACGAGCAGTACTTC.

The V and J genes are TRBV27 and TRBJ2-1; D tentatively fits TRBD1 or TRBD2 (5 bases each). The V gene's germline CDR1 is MNHEY and CDR2 SMNVEV (reference sequence). The CDR3 spans 15 residues. The V gene lost 3 bases and the J gene lost 2 bases, with 11 bases spanning the gap. In DNA form, the CDR3 reads TGTGCCAGCAGTTTTGAGGGGTTCCCCTACAATGAGCAGTTCTTC. Amino acids: CASSFEGFPYNEQFF.

V usage is TRBV5-1 and J usage is TRBJ2-7, with 7 bases fitting TRBD1. Germline V lookup: CDR1 SGHRS, CDR2 YFSETQ. The length of the CDR3 is 15 residues. V was clipped by 0 bases and J by 1 base; unmatched bases: 4. Here the CDR3 DNA reads TGCGCCAGCAGCTTGGTAGGGGGCTCGTCCTACGAGCAGTACTTC. Amino acids: CASSLVGGSSYEQYF.

This clone was seen just once. The genes are TRBV7-6 and TRBJ2-1; D is ambiguous. Trimming stripped 2 bases from V and 6 bases from J, with 14 bases between. The germline V gene has CDR1 SGHVS and CDR2 FNYEAQ. The CDR3 runs 15 residues. CDR3 DNA sequence: TGTGCCAGCAGCTTAATGACCGATCCCCGCAATGAGCAGTTCTTC. Amino acids: CASSLMTDPRNEQFF.

The chain carries TRBV9 and TRBJ2-7; D might be TRBD1 or TRBD2, each matching 5 bases. This CDR3 is 15 amino acids long. Deletions cut 4 bases from V and 5 bases from J, with 19 bases between. The germline V gene has CDR1 SGDLS and CDR2 YYNGEE. The CDR3 DNA reads as TGTGCCAGCAGCAATCGAGGGGAGCGAACCCACGAGCAGTACTTC. Protein product: CASSNRGERTHEQYF.

The chain is built from TRBV7-6 and TRBJ1-1; D ambiguous. V lost 1 base and J lost 6, with 9 bases in between. The germline V gene has CDR1 SGHVS and CDR2 FNYEAQ. The CDR3 runs to 13 residues. CDR3 loop: CASSLGNRAEAFF. The CDR3, as DNA: TGTGCCAGCAGCTTAGGCAACCGGGCTGAAGCTTTCTTT.

The CDR3 sequence is CASSLRTGGTDTQYF. The CDR3 region has the DNA TGTGCCAGCAGCTTAAGAACAGGTGGAACAGATACGCAGTATTTT. V and J are TRBV11-2 and TRBJ2-3, with D possibly being TRBD1 (5 bases). The CDR3 has 15 residues. Trimming pared 2 bases from V and 3 bases from J, leaving 12 bases between. Germline V gives CDR1 SGHAT, CDR2 FQNNGV.

This clone was seen only a few times. This chain connects TRBV7-2 to TRBJ1-2; no firm D call. Germline loops: CDR1 SGHTA, CDR2 FQGNSA. The CDR3 covers 12 residues. V lost 1 base, J lost 5 bases, and 5 bases lay in between. CDR3 sequence: CASSLEGYGYTF. CDR3 nucleotide sequence: TGTGCCAGCAGCTTAGAAGGGTATGGCTACACCTTC. Variable domain in full (rest from reference TRBV7-2 and TRBJ1-2): GAGVSQSPSNKVTEKGKDVELRCDPISGHTALYWYRQSLGQGLEFLIYFQGNSAPDKSGLPSDRFSAERTGGSVSTLTIQRTQQEDSAVYLCASSLEGYGYTFGSGTRLTVV.

Worth noting for this clone: One junction end does not reproduce the germline sequence, and a read error may be involved. The chain is built from TRBV5-1 and TRBJ1-1, with 8 bases matching TRBD1. Germline V CDR1 and CDR2: SGHRS, YFSETQ. The CDR3 loop spans 13 amino acids. Here the CDR3 DNA reads TGTGCCAGCAGCCGGACAGGGAGGCCCCAAGCTTTCTTT. Its translation is CASSRTGRPQAFF.

The V gene is TRBV7-2, the J gene TRBJ2-7; tentatively, D is TRBD1 or TRBD2 (6 bases each). CDR3 length: 17 amino acids. Per germline, CDR1 SGHTA and CDR2 FQGNSA. With 2 bases removed from V and 7 bases from J, the gap between germline ends came to 24 bases. The CDR3 here is CASSLFLGGASVREQYF. The CDR3 region has the DNA TGTGCCAGCAGCTTATTCTTGGGGGGCGCATCGGTTCGGGAGCAGTACTTC.

The rearrangement links TRBV6-5 to TRBJ2-7; D tentatively fits TRBD1 or TRBD2 (5 bases each). The CDR3 loop spans 14 amino acids. The V gene's germline CDR1 is MNHEY and CDR2 SVGAGI. The germline V and J ends were trimmed by 5 bases and 3 bases, with 14 bases remaining between them. As DNA, the CDR3 is TGTGCCAGCAGTCCACTGGGGACCCTCTACGAGCAGTACTTC. This gives the protein CASSPLGTLYEQYF.

This chain links TRBV4-2 with TRBJ1-1, with D possibly being TRBD1 (5 bases). CDR1 and CDR2 from the germline V gene are LGHNA and YNFKEQ. The CDR3 has 16 residues. Trimming left V 0 bases short and J 4 bases short, with 15 bases between. The CDR3 loop is CASSQDRGRWGTEAFF. In nucleotides, the CDR3 is TGTGCCAGCAGCCAAGATCGGGGCAGGTGGGGCACTGAAGCTTTCTTT.

The chain carries TRBV7-6 and TRBJ2-7; D unresolved. Per germline, CDR1 SGHVS and CDR2 FNYEAQ. This CDR3 comprises 13 residues. Trimming took 0 bases from V and 5 from J, leaving 8 bases between them. The CDR3 bases are TGTGCCAGCAGCTTAGCAGTTCCCGACGAGCAGTACTTC. Its translation is CASSLAVPDEQYF.